This T cell receptor (beta chain) comes out of a study of Ad26.COV2.S vaccination and SARS-CoV-2 variants. Study details: Once or twice, 56 days apart, Ad26.COV2.S was delivered intramuscularly.

Profiling relied on immunoSEQ multiplex PCR, and the TCRdb table lists in-frame clones only, not all of them. This sample has 250,000 to 300,000 clones, with more than 70% found just once. Germline CDR1 LGHDT, CDR2 YNNKEL (reference sequence). Trimming stripped 3 bases from V and 2 bases from J, with 7 bases between. The CDR3 has 13 amino acids. The sample's treatment: 19 received Ad26.COV2.S at low or high dose, single or two shots; a few received placebo; per-sample allocation not given. Sampling was performed 63 days after the first vaccine or placebo injection. In Boston, an adult donor aged 18-55 years took part. Study-level results: Compared with placebo recipients, vaccine recipients had higher spike-specific TCR breadth.

To note about this clone: The antigen is undetermined.

Sequencing was performed on peripheral blood, taken in a trial of Ad26.COV2.S vaccine versus placebo. The chain is built from TRBV3-1 (or the pseudogene TRBV3-2) and TRBJ2-5; no clear D gene. The TCR originated in a person aged 18 to 65 who received the Ad26.COV2.S COVID-19 vaccine or a placebo. The DNA of the CDR3 is TGTGCCAGCAGCCAGGTGGAACAAGAGACCCAGTACTTC. Protein sequence: CASSQVEQETQYF.